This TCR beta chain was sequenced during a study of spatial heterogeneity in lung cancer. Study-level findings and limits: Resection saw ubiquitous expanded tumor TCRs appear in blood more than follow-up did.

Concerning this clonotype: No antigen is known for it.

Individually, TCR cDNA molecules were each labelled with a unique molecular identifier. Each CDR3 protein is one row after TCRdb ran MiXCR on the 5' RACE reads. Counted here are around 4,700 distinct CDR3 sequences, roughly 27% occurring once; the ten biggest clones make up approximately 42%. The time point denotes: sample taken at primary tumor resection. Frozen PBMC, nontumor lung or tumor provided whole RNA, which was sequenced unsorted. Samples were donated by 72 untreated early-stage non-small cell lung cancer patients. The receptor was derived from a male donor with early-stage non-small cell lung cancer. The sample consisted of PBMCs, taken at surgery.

The CDR3: CASSRDGRETQYF. In nucleotides, the CDR3 is TGCGCCAGCAGCAGGGACGGCCGGGAGACCCAGTACTTC. The V call is TRBV5-1, the J call TRBJ2-5; D may correspond to TRBD1 or TRBD2 (5 bases each). The V end lost 4 bases, the J end lost 5 bases, and 12 bases lay between the germline ends. Germline CDR1 and CDR2: SGHRS and YFSETQ. The CDR3 length is 13 residues.